A selection of T cell receptor beta chains follows, all from one sample in a study of technical replicates of blood from a few donors. Sequencing used immunoSEQ multiplex PCR; TCRdb keeps in-frame clones, though not all of them. Of around 100,000 clones in the sample, approximately 95% were seen once. Sequenced sample: T cells isolated from PBMCs. These TCRs come from a human donor in good health. The CDR3 runs from the conserved cysteine through the conserved F or W. A D gene is named only where the DNA matches it firmly. Clone size is shown for a subset of rows, as once, few, many or a class of expanded clone.

>TRBD1|TRBV5-1|NA|TRBJ1-1
CASSYRRQGTEAFF
TGCGCCAGCAGCTATCGAAGACAGGGAACTGAAGCTTTCTTT
>NA|TRBV30|few|TRBJ2-5
CACKGYQETQYF
TGTGCCTGTAAGGGGTACCAAGAGACCCAGTACTTC
>TRBD1|TRBV7-9|NA|TRBJ2-7
CASSEGTGGYEQYF
TGTGCCAGCAGCGAAGGGACAGGGGGTTACGAGCAGTACTTC
>NA|TRBV28|NA|TRBJ2-3
CASSSGGGTDTQYF
TGTGCCAGCAGTTCCGGCGGGGGCACAGATACGCAGTATTTT
>TRBD1|TRBV11-2|once|TRBJ1-2
CASSSQASTGNGYTF
TGTGCCAGCAGCTCTCAAGCTTCGACAGGGAATGGCTACACCTTC
>TRBD1|TRBV5-1|NA|TRBJ1-2
CASRWDSYGYTF
TGCGCCAGCAGATGGGACAGCTATGGCTACACCTTC
>NA|TRBV19|NA|TRBJ2-1
CASTLGPGLGVGNEQFF
TGTGCCAGTACCCTGGGTCCGGGACTCGGAGTTGGGAATGAGCAGTTCTTC
>NA|TRBV28|NA|TRBJ1-1
CASSLSGGEGIAFF
TGTGCCAGCAGTTTATCGGGGGGAGAAGGGATAGCTTTCTTT
>NA|TRBV19|NA|TRBJ2-6
CASSIIHSGANVLTF
TGTGCCAGTAGTATTATACATTCTGGGGCCAACGTCCTGACTTTC
>TRBD2|TRBV11-1|NA|TRBJ2-5
CASSPVGSGSQETQYF
TGTGCCAGCAGCCCGGTGGGTAGCGGGAGTCAAGAGACCCAGTACTTC
>TRBD2|TRBV14|once|TRBJ2-3
CASAGTISTDTQYF
TGTGCCAGCGCGGGGACTATAAGCACAGATACGCAGTATTTT
>NA|TRBV4-3|NA|TRBJ2-3
CASSQDGPDTQYF
TGCGCCAGCAGCCAAGATGGGCCAGATACGCAGTATTTT
>TRBD1|TRBV29-1|NA|TRBJ2-7
CSVIGAGDREKYEQYF
TGCAGCGTTATTGGAGCAGGGGACAGGGAGAAGTACGAGCAGTACTTC
>NA|TRBV29-1|NA|TRBJ2-7
CSVEGLIGYEQYF
TGCAGCGTTGAGGGGCTTATTGGGTACGAGCAGTACTTC
>NA|TRBV9|NA|TRBJ2-1
CASSVSSSYNEQFF
TGTGCCAGCAGCGTATCCTCCTCCTACAATGAGCAGTTCTTC
>NA|TRBV13|NA|TRBJ2-1
CASSPTGTQGNEQFF
TGTGCCAGCAGCCCGACCGGGACTCAAGGCAATGAGCAGTTCTTC